The sequence of this T cell receptor (beta chain) was determined in a study of cytomegalovirus exposure and HLA in healthy donors. In the study overall: Genotyping showed around 80% of roughly 390 donors falling in the Caucasian-associated ancestry cluster.

The CDR3 is 16 amino acids. Amplification used 60 Vbeta primers and 13 Jbeta primers. Here immunoSEQ multiplex PCR was the method, and the copy in TCRdb shows in-frame clones only, minus some. The listing contains 45,000 or so clones. This sequence was found in a male donor in good health and CMV-seronegative. What was sequenced was PBMCs. The rearrangement links TRBV1 to TRBJ2-2; the table's D call TRBD2 went unverified against the DNA. TRBV1 is flagged as a pseudogene. The CDR3, as DNA: TGCACCAGCCCCGGGAGGGAGGGGGCGTGCACCGGGGAGCTGTTTTTT. This translates into CTSPGREGACTGELFF.